These 26 T cell receptor beta chains originate from one sample sequenced in a study of cytomegalovirus exposure and HLA in healthy donors. TCRdb's copy holds only in-frame clones and misses some; the assay was immunoSEQ multiplex PCR. The sample includes under 250,000 clones, about nine tenths of them seen just once. Sequencing used PBMCs. These TCRs come from a woman aged 18-29 years in good health and CMV-seronegative.

This clone was seen a handful of times. The V gene is TRBV19, the J gene TRBJ1-4, with D maybe TRBD1 (5 bases). V lost 6 bases to trimming and J lost 6 bases, with 11 bases between them. The CDR3 covers 13 residues. Germline values: CDR1 LNHDA, CDR2 SQIVND (reference sequence). CDR3 nucleotides: TGTGCCAGTAGCAGGGCCGGGTATGAAAAACTGTTTTTT. This encodes CASSRAGYEKLFF.

The V gene is TRBV5-4, the J gene TRBJ2-2; a possible D gene is TRBD1 (7 bases). V lost 4 bases and J 5 bases, leaving 15 bases between the germline ends. The V gene's germline CDR1 is SGHNT and CDR2 YYREEE (reference sequence). The CDR3 runs to 15 residues. The CDR3 here is CASSRPTGRTGELFF. The CDR3 nucleotides read TGTGCCAGCAGCCGACCGACAGGGAGGACCGGGGAGCTGTTTTTT.

The chain joins TRBV11-3 to TRBJ2-7; D possibly corresponds to TRBD1 (7 bases). The V end was cut by 5 bases, the J end by 5 bases, with 16 bases between. The CDR3 loop spans 14 amino acids. The germline CDR1 and CDR2 sequences are SGHNT and YENEEA. The CDR3 DNA sequence: TGTGCCAGCAGCACCAGGGGGGAAGGGGACGAGCAGTACTTC. Its protein is CASSTRGEGDEQYF.

Regarding this clone: Its ends do not fully match the called genes, so a read error is possible. The chain is built from TRBV7-7 and TRBJ2-1; TRBD2 agrees at 9 bases. Germline values: CDR1 SSHAT, CDR2 FNYEAQ (reference sequence). The CDR3 is 15 amino acids. CDR3 in amino acids: CASSLSLAGSNEQFF. The CDR3 nucleotides read TGTGCTAGCAGCTTAAGCCTAGCGGGAAGCAATGAGCAGTTCTTC.

The chain uses TRBV10-1 and TRBJ2-2, with D perhaps matching TRBD2 (6 bases). The germline CDR1 and CDR2 sequences are WNHNN and SYGVQD (reference sequence). Trimming pared 4 bases from V and 4 bases from J, leaving 16 bases between. The CDR3 sequence is 16 residues long. This chain's CDR3 is CASSGRELATTGELFF. CDR3 bases: TGCGCCAGCAGTGGTAGGGAACTAGCCACCACCGGGGAGCTGTTTTTT.

The J gene is TRBJ2-7, the V gene TRBV6-5, with 10 bases aligning to TRBD1. Trimming removed 6 bases from V and 2 bases from J; junction bases left unmatched: 7. The CDR3 sequence is 15 residues long. CDR1 and CDR2 (germline): MNHEY, SVGAGI. DNA of the CDR3: TGTGCCAGCAGCCACATTGGACAGGGGGCCTACGAGCAGTACTTC. It is translated as CASSHIGQGAYEQYF.

The chain couples TRBV28 to TRBJ1-1; maybe TRBD1 (5 bases). The CDR3 has 12 amino acids. The V gene lost 4 bases and the J gene lost 6 bases, with 9 bases spanning the gap. CDR1 is MDHEN and CDR2 is SYDVKM in the germline V gene. The CDR3 nucleotides are TGTGCCAGCAGTTCTCAGGGTTCTGAAGCTTTCTTT. Protein sequence: CASSSQGSEAFF.

The CDR3 sequence: CASSETVKAGNTIYF. As DNA, the CDR3 is TGTGCCAGCAGTGAGACAGTGAAGGCTGGAAACACCATATATTTT. The rearrangement joins TRBV6-1 to TRBJ1-3; possible D gene TRBD1, 5 bases. The CDR3 has 15 residues. Germline V gene data show CDR1 as MNHNS and CDR2 as SASEGT. V was trimmed by 3 bases and J by 2 bases, leaving 11 bases between them.

This clone was observed a single time. The chain carries TRBV18 and TRBJ1-1; D uncertain. The germline V and J ends were trimmed by 2 bases and 6 bases, with 13 bases remaining between them. The CDR3 length is 14 residues. CDR1 and CDR2 from the germline V gene are KGHSH and LQKENI. This CDR3 reads CASSPETTVAEAFF. CDR3 sequence (DNA): TGTGCCAGCTCACCAGAGACAACGGTAGCTGAAGCTTTCTTT.

DNA for the CDR3: TGTGCCAGTAGTATAAGATCAGGGACTGGGTATGGCTACACCTTC. This gives the protein CASSIRSGTGYGYTF. This chain connects TRBV19 to TRBJ1-2, with D perhaps matching TRBD1 (5 bases). The CDR3 runs to 15 residues. Germline lookup yields CDR1 LNHDA and CDR2 SQIVND (reference sequence). Trimming shortened V by 2 bases and J by 5 bases, and 15 bases separated the two germline ends.

The chain carries TRBV12-5 and TRBJ2-7, with 10 bases matching TRBD1. Unmatched junction bases numbered 11, after V lost 6 bases and J lost 0 bases. There are 17 residues in the CDR3. The germline gives CDR1 LGHNT, CDR2 FRNRAP. The CDR3 spells CASGPGQGTFSSYEQYF. CDR3 sequence (DNA): TGTGCTAGTGGCCCGGGACAGGGGACGTTTAGCTCCTACGAGCAGTACTTC. The full variable domain, completed using reference TRBV12-5 and TRBJ2-7, is DARVTQTPRHKVTEMGQEVTMRCQPILGHNTVFWYRQTMMQGLELLAYFRNRAPLDDSGMPKDRFSAEMPDATLATLKIQPSEPRDSAVYFCASGPGQGTFSSYEQYFGPGTRLTVT.

V gene TRBV4-2 combines with J gene TRBJ1-2, with D possibly being TRBD1 (5 bases). V was cut by 1 base and J by 1 base, with 16 bases left in between. CDR3 length: 17 residues. Germline CDR1 LGHNA, CDR2 YNFKEQ. The CDR3 DNA reads as TGTGCCAGCAGCCAAGTGCCCCGCGGGGGATTTAACTATGGCTACACCTTC. Translation gives CASSQVPRGGFNYGYTF.

The chain joins TRBV29-1 to TRBJ2-3, with D possibly being TRBD2 (6 bases). Trimming left V 0 bases short and J 0 bases short, with 13 bases between. The CDR3 runs 16 residues. The germline V gene encodes CDR1 SQVTM and CDR2 ANQGSEA. CDR3 in DNA: TGCAGCGTTGAAGAAGTAGCGGTTTCTAGCACAGATACGCAGTATTTT. Protein: CSVEEVAVSSTDTQYF.

This chain links TRBV5-1 with TRBJ1-1; D not certain. The length of the CDR3 is 13 residues. Between the trimmed V and J ends, which lost 4 bases and 2 bases, there was a span of 9 bases. Germline V gene lookup returns CDR1 SGHRS and CDR2 YFSETQ. The CDR3 is CASSPVVNTEAFF. CDR3 in DNA: TGCGCCAGCAGCCCGGTCGTTAACACTGAAGCTTTCTTT.

The chain joins TRBV7-9 to TRBJ2-2; D is uncertain. V lost 4 bases, J lost 4 bases, and 7 bases lay in between. Germline assignment: CDR1 SEHNR and CDR2 FQNEAQ (reference sequence). There are 13 residues in the CDR3. CDR3 loop: CASSSASTGELFF. The CDR3, as DNA: TGTGCCAGCAGCTCCGCTAGCACCGGGGAGCTGTTTTTT.

The chain recombines TRBV7-9 with TRBJ1-2, with D hard to call. Germline-derived CDR1 and CDR2 are SEHNR and FQNEAQ (reference sequence). V was pared by 1 base and J by 0 bases, with 6 bases between. This CDR3 has 14 amino acids. This CDR3 reads CASSLVLANYGYTF. CDR3 DNA: TGTGCCAGCAGCTTAGTGTTAGCTAACTATGGCTACACCTTC.

This clone was observed a single time. The J gene is TRBJ1-2, the V gene TRBV5-1, with 8 bases identical to TRBD1. V was pared by 5 bases and J by 3 bases, with 9 bases of the junction left unmatched. Germline CDR1 and CDR2: SGHRS and YFSETQ. The CDR3 covers 15 residues. This chain's CDR3 is CASREAGQAHYGYTF. The CDR3 region has the DNA TGCGCCAGCAGGGAGGCGGGACAGGCCCACTATGGCTACACCTTC.

The V and J genes are TRBV19 and TRBJ2-3; 7 bases are a match to TRBD2. Germline CDR1 and CDR2: LNHDA and SQIVND (reference sequence). The CDR3 consists of 15 residues. Trimming at V came to 6 bases and at J to 2 bases, leaving 8 bases not matched to a gene. The CDR3 sequence is CASRMGRGDTDTQYF. CDR3 in DNA: TGTGCCAGTAGAATGGGCCGGGGGGACACAGATACGCAGTATTTT.

The chain joins TRBV5-5 to TRBJ1-5; the D is unclear. The germline V gene encodes CDR1 SGHKS and CDR2 YYEKEE (reference sequence). The V end was cut by 1 base, the J end by 2 bases, with 10 bases between. This CDR3 spans 15 amino acids. The CDR3 DNA reads TGTGCCAGCAGCTTGAACTCAATAGGCAATCAGCCCCAGCATTTT. Its protein product is CASSLNSIGNQPQHF.

The CDR3 region is CAWVSGRVRNEQFF. The CDR3, as DNA: TGTGCCTGGGTTAGCGGGAGGGTTAGGAATGAGCAGTTCTTC. The chain uses TRBV30 and TRBJ2-1; TRBD2 aligns across 11 bases. Germline V gives CDR1 GTSNPN, CDR2 SVGIG (reference sequence). V lost 5 bases to trimming and J lost 7 bases; unmatched junction nucleotides: 7. This CDR3 has 14 residues.

The V and J genes are TRBV29-1 and TRBJ2-3; 9 nucleotides line up with TRBD2. The V gene's germline CDR1 is SQVTM and CDR2 ANQGSEA. The CDR3 is 16 amino acids. V was pared by 0 bases and J by 0 bases, with 4 bases of the junction left unmatched. CDR3 region: CSVEEASGTSTDTQYF. CDR3 bases: TGCAGCGTTGAAGAGGCTAGCGGGACCAGCACAGATACGCAGTATTTT.

This clone showed up just a few times. The gene calls are TRBV4-1 and TRBJ1-4; no clear D gene. The CDR3 has 17 amino acids. The V end was cut by 1 base, the J end by 8 bases, with 20 bases between. The germline V gene encodes CDR1 MGHRA and CDR2 YSYEKL. CDR3 sequence: CASSQVASSGLPEKLFF. The CDR3 nucleotides are TGCGCCAGCAGCCAAGTCGCCAGTAGTGGGCTGCCAGAAAAACTGTTTTTT.

The J gene is TRBJ1-1, the V gene TRBV28; D might be TRBD1 (6 bases). The CDR3 spans 14 residues. CDR1 and CDR2 (germline): MDHEN, SYDVKM. V was cut by 3 bases and J by 4 bases, with 12 bases left in between. CDR3 region: CASSFGGLITEAFF. The CDR3 bases are TGTGCCAGCAGTTTCGGGGGGCTGATCACTGAAGCTTTCTTT. The whole variable domain, remainder taken from reference TRBV28 and TRBJ1-1, is DVKVTQSSRYLVKRTGEKVFLECVQDMDHENMFWYRQDPGLGLRLIYFSYDVKMKEKGDIPEGYSVSREKKERFSLILESASTNQTSMYLCASSFGGLITEAFFGQGTRLTVV.

This chain links TRBV21-1 with TRBJ2-1; the D segment call TRBD1 is taken from the table without a DNA check. TRBV21-1 has pseudogene status. The CDR3 covers 14 residues. CDR3: CASSKGGQGAEQFF. The CDR3 DNA sequence: TGTGCCAGCAGCAAAGGGGGACAGGGGGCTGAGCAGTTCTTC.

The chain is built from TRBV7-9 and TRBJ2-7; no clear D. Germline CDR1 is SEHNR and CDR2 is FQNEAQ (reference sequence). This CDR3 is built from 11 residues. The V end lost 8 bases, the J end lost 3 bases, and 8 bases lay between the germline ends. CDR3 protein: CASAQFYEQYF. DNA for the CDR3: TGTGCCAGCGCCCAGTTCTACGAGCAGTACTTC.

In its sample, this clone was seen a few times. The chain carries TRBV29-1 and TRBJ1-2; 9 bases align to TRBD1. Germline values: CDR1 SQVTM, CDR2 ANQGSEA. This CDR3 comprises 11 residues. V shed 7 bases and J 7 bases; nucleotides not matched to a gene: 4. The chain's CDR3 is CSATGGPGYTF. In DNA, the CDR3 is TGCAGCGCTACAGGGGGCCCTGGCTACACCTTC.